The sequence of this T cell receptor beta chain was determined in a study of blood T cell repertoires in COVID-19. Study-wide context: The samples span acute and convalescent COVID-19 from the United States, Italy and Spain. The cDNA or gDNA used as material had been derived from T cells, B-cell-depleted T cells, or PBMCs.

This CDR3 region has 15 residues. CDR1 is SGHRS and CDR2 is YFSETQ in the germline V gene. Trimming took off 0 bases at V and 1 base at J, with 10 bases between the two ends. Under the authors' procedure: Nucleated cell counts were estimated from reference gene primer amplification. The assay was immunoSEQ multiplex PCR, and TCRdb's table has in-frame clones only and misses some. Clone size and the V and J calls come from that table; the DNA yielded D and trimming. The table lists over 200,000 clones, 80% to 85% of them singletons. The clonotype originates from a man aged 45-60 years with active or convalescent COVID-19. The chain is built from TRBV5-1 and TRBJ1-1; perhaps TRBD1 as D (6 bases). Sequences were obtained from peripheral blood. For the CDR3, the DNA is TGCGCCAGCAGCTTGGTTGGCAGGGGGAACACTGAAGCTTTCTTT. Translation: CASSLVGRGNTEAFF. Full variable domain (missing parts from reference TRBV5-1 and TRBJ1-1): KAGVTQTPRYLIKTRGQQVTLSCSPISGHRSVSWYQQTPGQGLQFLFEYFSETQRNKGNFPGRFSGRQFSNSRSEMNVSTLELGDSALYLCASSLVGRGNTEAFFGQGTRLTVV.